This T cell receptor (beta chain) was retrieved from a study of spatial heterogeneity in lung cancer. Study background: Consistently, beta-chain sequences turned up in larger numbers than alpha-chain sequences did.

Documented time point: sample taken at primary tumor resection. Tumor, nontumor lung or frozen PBMC supplied whole RNA, sequenced without sorting. Findings and caveats of the study: Resection blood, more than follow-up blood, showed ubiquitous expanded tumor TCRs.

The length of the CDR3 is 14 residues. V was pared by 6 bases and J by 6 bases, with 8 bases of the junction left unmatched. The germline CDR1 and CDR2 sequences are DFQATT and SNEGSKA (reference sequence). About this clonotype: Antigen unknown.

Single TCR cDNA molecules each had their own unique molecular identifier. Via MiXCR, TCRdb re-called the 5' RACE reads, giving one row per CDR3 protein. Among roughly 75,000 distinct CDR3 sequences listed, about an eighth were seen once. This chain links TRBV20-1 with TRBJ1-5, with TRBD1 matching 10 bases. The sample in question was PBMCs, obtained at surgery. This receptor was taken from a male donor with early-stage non-small cell lung cancer. For the CDR3, the DNA is TGCAGTGCGGGCCGGACAGGGGGGAGTCAGCCCCAGCATTTT. This sequence encodes CSAGRTGGSQPQHF.